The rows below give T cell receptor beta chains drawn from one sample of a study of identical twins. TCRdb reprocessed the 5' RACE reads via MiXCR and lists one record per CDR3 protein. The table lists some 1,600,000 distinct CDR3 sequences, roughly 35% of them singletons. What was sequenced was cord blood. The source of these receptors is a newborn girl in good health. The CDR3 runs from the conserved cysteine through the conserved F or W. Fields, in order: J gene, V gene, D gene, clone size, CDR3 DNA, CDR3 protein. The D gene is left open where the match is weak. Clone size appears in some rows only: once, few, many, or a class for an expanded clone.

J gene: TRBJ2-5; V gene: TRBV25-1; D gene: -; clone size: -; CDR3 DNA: TGTGCCAGCAGTGAAGGGGCACGCCAAGAGACCCAGTACTTC; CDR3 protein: CASSEGARQETQYF
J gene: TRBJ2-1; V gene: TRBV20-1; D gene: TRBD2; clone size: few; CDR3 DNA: TGCAGTGCCTACCGACTAGCGGGGTCCTACAATGAGCAGTTCTTC; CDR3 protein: CSAYRLAGSYNEQFF
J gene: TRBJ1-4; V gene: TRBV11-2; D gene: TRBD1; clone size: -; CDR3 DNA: TGTGCCAGCAGCTCCTCCCCGAACAGGGGAGGGGATGAAAAACTGTTTTTT; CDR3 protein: CASSSSPNRGGDEKLFF
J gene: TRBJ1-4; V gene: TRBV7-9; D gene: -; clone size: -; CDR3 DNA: TGTGCCAGCAGCTCCTGGGGGACTAATGAAAAACTGTTTTTT; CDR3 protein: CASSSWGTNEKLFF
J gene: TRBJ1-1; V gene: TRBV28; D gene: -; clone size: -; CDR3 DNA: TGTGCCAGCAGTAAACCGGGACTTGAAGCTTTCTTT; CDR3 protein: CASSKPGLEAFF
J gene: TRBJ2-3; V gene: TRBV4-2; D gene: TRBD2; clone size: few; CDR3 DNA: TGTGCCAGCAGCCAAGATTCCGCCGGCGGGGGGGCCGCAGATACGCAGTATTTT; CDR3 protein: CASSQDSAGGGAADTQYF
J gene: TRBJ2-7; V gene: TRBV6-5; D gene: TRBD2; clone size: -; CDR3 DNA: TGTGCCAGCAGTTACGAACTAGCGGGAAACTACAATGAGCAGTACTTC; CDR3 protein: CASSYELAGNYNEQYF
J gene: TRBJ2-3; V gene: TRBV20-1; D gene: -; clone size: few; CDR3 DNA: TGCAGTGCTATTTTACTAGCCGAGGGGGGAGATACGCAGTATTTT; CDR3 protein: CSAILLAEGGDTQYF
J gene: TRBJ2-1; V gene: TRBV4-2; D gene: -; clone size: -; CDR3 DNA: TGTGCCAGCAGCCGAGGGGGGGGGCAATCCTACAATGAGCAGTTCTTC; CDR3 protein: CASSRGGGQSYNEQFF
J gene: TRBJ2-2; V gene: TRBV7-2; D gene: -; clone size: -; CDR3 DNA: TGTGCCAGCAGTCTCGGGCCCTTCACCGGGGAGCTGTTTTTT; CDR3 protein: CASSLGPFTGELFF
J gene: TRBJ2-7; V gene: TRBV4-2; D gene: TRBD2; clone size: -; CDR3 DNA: TGTGCCAGCAGCCAAGGTCGACTAGCGGACTACTTGAGCTCCTACGAGCAGTACTTC; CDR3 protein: CASSQGRLADYLSSYEQYF
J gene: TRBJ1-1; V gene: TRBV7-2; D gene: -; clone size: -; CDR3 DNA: TGTGCCAGCAGCCCGCAGGGGACGGCGAACGCTGAAGCTTTCTTT; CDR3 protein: CASSPQGTANAEAFF
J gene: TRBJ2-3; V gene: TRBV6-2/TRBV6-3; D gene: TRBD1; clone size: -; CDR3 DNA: TGTGCCAGCAGTCTCCGGGACAGGTTCACAGATACGCAGTATTTT; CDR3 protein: CASSLRDRFTDTQYF